These T cell receptor beta chains were read from a single sample in a study of chemoradiotherapy in HPV16-positive cancers. The assay was immunoSEQ multiplex PCR, and TCRdb's table has in-frame clones only and misses some. The sample carries 2,000 to 2,500 clones, 80% to 95% recorded once. The sample consisted of tumor tissue, taken from a patient who underwent chemoradiotherapy. These receptor sequences come from a human donor with HPV-associated anogenital cancer. Each CDR3 is given with its conserved first and last residue. A D gene is named only where the DNA matches it firmly. Where a row states a size, it is once, few, many or the class of an expanded clone; other rows omit it.

J gene | D gene | V gene | clone size | CDR3 DNA | CDR3 protein
TRBJ1-1 | NA | TRBV9 | NA | TGTGCCAGCAGCGTTGAGGGAGGCAGGGCCACTGAAGCTTTCTTT | CASSVEGGRATEAFF
TRBJ1-4 | TRBD1 | TRBV5-6 | NA | TGTGCCAGCAGCTCCCTGGGACAGGGCCAAAAAAATGAAAAACTGTTTTTT | CASSSLGQGQKNEKLFF
TRBJ2-1 | NA | TRBV6-1 | NA | TGTGCCAGCAGTGCGGGGGGCGGGGACTACAATGAGCAGTTCTTC | CASSAGGGDYNEQFF
TRBJ2-7 | NA | TRBV28 | NA | TGTGCCAGCAGTTTCCTCCAGCAGAGCTCCTACGAGCAGTACTTC | CASSFLQQSSYEQYF
TRBJ2-7 | NA | TRBV7-7 | once | TGTGCTAGCAGCCCGGGACACGGGTTCTACGAGCAGTACTTC | CASSPGHGFYEQYF
TRBJ2-2 | NA | TRBV7-2 | NA | TGTGCCAGCAGCCCCCTCGACCGGGCCCCCACGGGGCTGTTTTTT | CASSPLDRAPTGLFF
TRBJ2-2 | NA | TRBV4-1 | NA | TGCGCCAGCAGCCCCTACGCGAACACCGGGGAGCTGTTTTTT | CASSPYANTGELFF
TRBJ2-1 | TRBD1 | TRBV2 | once | TGTGCCAGCAGTGGAAACCGGGACAGGGGCTCGGTCTATGAGCAGTTCTTC | CASSGNRDRGSVYEQFF
TRBJ2-3 | NA | TRBV5-1 | NA | TGCGCCAGCAGCTTTTCCGGCGGCACAGATACGCAGTATTTT | CASSFSGGTDTQYF
TRBJ1-6 | NA | TRBV28 | NA | TGTGCCAGCACCGGACGGGCGGGTTCACCCCTCCACTTT | CASTGRAGSPLHF
TRBJ2-2 | NA | TRBV9 | NA | TGTGCCAGCAGTTTCGGGGGCGGTCTCACCGGGGAGCTGTTTTTT | CASSFGGGLTGELFF
TRBJ2-7 | NA | TRBV7-8 | NA | TGTGCCAGCAGCTTAACAAAGGAGGGTCTAAACGACAGAAGCCGGTACTTC | CASSLTKEGLNDRSRYF
TRBJ2-3 | NA | TRBV7-7 | NA | TGTGCTAGCAGCCCCAATCTGGCAACAGATACGCAGTATTTT | CASSPNLATDTQYF
TRBJ2-1 | TRBD1 | TRBV7-2 | NA | TGTGCCAGCAGCCGACGACGACAGGGCTGGCATGAGCAGTTCTTC | CASSRRRQGWHEQFF
TRBJ1-6 | NA | TRBV18 | NA | TGTGCCAGCTCACCACGGCAGGACGATTCACCCCTCCACTTT | CASSPRQDDSPLHF
TRBJ1-1 | NA | TRBV11-2 | NA | TGTGCCAGCAGCTGGCAGGGGATGAACACTGAAGCTTTCTTT | CASSWQGMNTEAFF
TRBJ1-2 | NA | TRBV28 | NA | TGTGCCAGCAGTTTGCGGGGGAGGTATTACGGCTACACCTTC | CASSLRGRYYGYTF
TRBJ2-3 | NA | TRBV28 | NA | TGTGCCAGCACATTCGCCGGGACAAGCACAGATACGCAGTATTTT | CASTFAGTSTDTQYF
TRBJ2-2 | NA | TRBV13 | once | TGTGCCAGCAGCCCTCTGGACACTGGGGCCGGGGAGCTGTTTTTT | CASSPLDTGAGELFF
TRBJ1-6 | TRBD1 | TRBV14 | NA | TGTGCCAGCAGCCAGAGGACAGGATCCATCGGGGGTACTTCACCCCTCCACTTT | CASSQRTGSIGGTSPLHF
TRBJ2-5 | NA | TRBV5-1 | NA | TGCGCCAGCAACGAAGGGAGTACTCAAGAGACCCAGTACTTC | CASNEGSTQETQYF
TRBJ1-4 | NA | TRBV2 | NA | TGTGCCAGCCAGGGTTCGAACAGTTATGAAAAACTGTTTTTT | CASQGSNSYEKLFF
TRBJ2-2 | NA | TRBV7-6 | NA | TGTGCCAGCAGCGCTCGGACAGAGGCCGGGGAGCTGTTTTTT | CASSARTEAGELFF
TRBJ2-2 | NA | TRBV19 | NA | TGTGCCACCAGTAATCGTAGGGCAGGGCCCGGGGAGCTGTTTTTT | CATSNRRAGPGELFF
TRBJ1-5 | NA | TRBV5-1 | NA | TGCGCCAGCAGCTTGGCGGCAGGCAGCGATCAGCCCCAGCATTTT | CASSLAAGSDQPQHF
TRBJ1-2 | TRBD1 | TRBV30 | NA | TGTGCCTGGAGGGCCGCCGAGGACAGGGATACCTATGGCTACACCTTC | CAWRAAEDRDTYGYTF
TRBJ1-2 | NA | TRBV5-1 | once | TGCGCCAGCAGGCGACAGGAAACCACTAACTATGGCTACACCTTC | CASRRQETTNYGYTF
TRBJ1-4 | TRBD1 | TRBV6-5 | NA | TGTGCCAGCAGAGGGACAGGGATTGAAAAACTGTTTTTT | CASRGTGIEKLFF
TRBJ2-6 | NA | TRBV27 | NA | TGTGCCAGCAGAAAAGGGGAAGTAAGTCTCTATGGGGCCAACGTCCTGACTTTC | CASRKGEVSLYGANVLTF